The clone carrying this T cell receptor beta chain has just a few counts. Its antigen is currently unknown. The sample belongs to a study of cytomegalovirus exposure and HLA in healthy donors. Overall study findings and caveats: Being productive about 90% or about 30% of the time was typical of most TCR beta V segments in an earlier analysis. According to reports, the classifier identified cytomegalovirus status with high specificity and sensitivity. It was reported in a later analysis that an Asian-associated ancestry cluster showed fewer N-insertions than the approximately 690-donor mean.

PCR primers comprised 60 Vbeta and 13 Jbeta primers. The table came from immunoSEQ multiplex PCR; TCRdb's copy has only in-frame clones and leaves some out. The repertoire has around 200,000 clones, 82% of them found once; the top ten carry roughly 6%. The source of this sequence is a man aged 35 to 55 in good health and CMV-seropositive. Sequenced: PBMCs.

CDR3 amino acids: CASSGRGRMNTEAFF. The CDR3 region has the DNA TGTGCCAGCAGCGGCCGGGGGAGAATGAACACTGAAGCTTTCTTT. The rearrangement links TRBV5-5 to TRBJ1-1; TRBD1 is a possible D gene (5 bases). Trimming took off 4 bases at V and 0 bases at J, with 13 bases between the two ends. The V gene's germline CDR1 is SGHKS and CDR2 YYEKEE (reference sequence). The CDR3 contains 15 residues.